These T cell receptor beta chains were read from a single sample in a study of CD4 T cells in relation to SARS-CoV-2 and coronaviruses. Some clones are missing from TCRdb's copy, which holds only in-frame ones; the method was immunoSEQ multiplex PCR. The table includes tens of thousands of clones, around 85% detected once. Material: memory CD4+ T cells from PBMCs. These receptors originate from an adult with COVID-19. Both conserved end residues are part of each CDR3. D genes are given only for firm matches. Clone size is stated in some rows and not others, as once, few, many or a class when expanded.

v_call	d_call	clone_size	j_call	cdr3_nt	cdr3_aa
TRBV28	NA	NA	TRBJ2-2	TGTGCCAGCACGCGCCAGTATTCCCTCCAGGGACAGAACACCGGGGAGCTGTTTTTT	CASTRQYSLQGQNTGELFF
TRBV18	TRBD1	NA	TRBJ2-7	TGTGCCAGCTCACCGGGACAGGGCGTATACTACGAGCAGTACTTC	CASSPGQGVYYEQYF
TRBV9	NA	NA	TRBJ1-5	TGTGCCAGCAGCTCTGGTCAACAAAGGTCGCCCCAGCATTTT	CASSSGQQRSPQHF
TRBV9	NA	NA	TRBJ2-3	TGTGCCAGCAGCCCTTTTTCTAGCACAGATACGCAGTATTTT	CASSPFSSTDTQYF
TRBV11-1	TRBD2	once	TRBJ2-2	TGTGCCAGCAGCTTACTAGCGGGAGGGCTCACCGGGGAGCTGTTTTTT	CASSLLAGGLTGELFF
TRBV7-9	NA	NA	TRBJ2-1	TGTGCCAGCAGCCCCTTTTATGAGCAGTTCTTC	CASSPFYEQFF
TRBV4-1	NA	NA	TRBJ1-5	TGCGCCAGCAGCCAGGGCAGGGTAGCGGGCGACGCATATAGCAATCAGCCCCAGCATTTT	CASSQGRVAGDAYSNQPQHF
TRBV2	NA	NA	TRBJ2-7	TGTGCCAGCAGTGAAGCGCGGGTCGAGCAGTACTTC	CASSEARVEQYF
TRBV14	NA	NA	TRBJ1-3	TGTGCCAGCAGCCCCAGAGCCGATGGAAACACCATATATTTT	CASSPRADGNTIYF
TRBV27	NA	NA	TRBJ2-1	TGTGCCAGCAGTTTTGATGGGGCTGCTAGCTCCTACAATGAGCAGTTCTTC	CASSFDGAASSYNEQFF
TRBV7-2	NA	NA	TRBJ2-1	TGTGCCAGCAGCTTAGGTCTTTATAATGAGCAGTTCTTC	CASSLGLYNEQFF
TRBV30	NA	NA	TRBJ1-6	TGTGCCTGGAGAAGCGGAGGATACTCACCCCTCCACTTT	CAWRSGGYSPLHF
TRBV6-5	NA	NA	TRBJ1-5	TGTGCCAGCACCGGCGGGTTTCGGGGTCAGCCCCAGCATTTT	CASTGGFRGQPQHF
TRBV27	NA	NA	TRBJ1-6	TGTGCCAGCAGTCCCCTCAATTCACCCCTCCACTTT	CASSPLNSPLHF
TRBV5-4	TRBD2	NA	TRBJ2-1	TGTGCCAGCAGCACCGGGACTAGCGGGAACTACAATGAGCAGTTCTTC	CASSTGTSGNYNEQFF
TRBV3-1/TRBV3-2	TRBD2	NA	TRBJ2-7	TGTGCCAGCAGCCATCTAGCGGGGTTCCCCTACGAGCAGTACTTC	CASSHLAGFPYEQYF
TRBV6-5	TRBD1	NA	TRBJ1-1	TGTGCCAGCAGTTGGGACAGGGGGCGCGGCACTGAAGCTTTCTTT	CASSWDRGRGTEAFF
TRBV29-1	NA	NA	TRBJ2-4	TGCAGCGTTGAGTTCTCTGTAGCCAAAAACATTCAGTACTTC	CSVEFSVAKNIQYF
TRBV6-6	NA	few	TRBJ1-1	TGTGCCAGCAGTCCCGGGACGGCGAACACTGAAGCTTTCTTT	CASSPGTANTEAFF
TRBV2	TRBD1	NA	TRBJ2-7	TGTGCCAGCAGTGCCGGGACAGGACTCTACGAGCAGTACTTC	CASSAGTGLYEQYF
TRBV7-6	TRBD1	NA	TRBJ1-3	TGTGCCAGCAGCTTAAGTGGACAGGCAAGCTCTGGAAACACCATATATTTT	CASSLSGQASSGNTIYF
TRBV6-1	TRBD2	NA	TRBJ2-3	TGTGCCAGCACTGAAGCGGGAGGGCCTTCCGCAGATACGCAGTATTTT	CASTEAGGPSADTQYF
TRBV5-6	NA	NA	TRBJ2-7	TGTGCCAGCAGCTTGGCCCGGGGCGGAAACTTGGGCGAGCAGTACTTC	CASSLARGGNLGEQYF
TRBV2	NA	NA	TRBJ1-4	TGTGCCAGCAGTGACGGGAGGGCGACGGGGGAAAAACTGTTTTTT	CASSDGRATGEKLFF
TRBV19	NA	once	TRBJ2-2	TGTGCCAGTATCGATATTGGGGGGTTGTCCGGGAAGCTGTTTTTT	CASIDIGGLSGKLFF
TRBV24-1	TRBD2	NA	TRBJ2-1	TGTGCCACCGGTAGCAAGACTAGCGGGGGCAACAATGAGCAGTTCTTC	CATGSKTSGGNNEQFF
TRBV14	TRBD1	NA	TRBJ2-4	TGTGCCAGCAGCCAGACAAACAGGGGCCTTCACATTCAGTACTTC	CASSQTNRGLHIQYF
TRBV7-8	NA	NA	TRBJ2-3	TGTGCCAGCAGCTGGGGGACACACACAGATACGCAGTATTTT	CASSWGTHTDTQYF
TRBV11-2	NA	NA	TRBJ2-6	TGTGCCAGCAGCTTACTTCCTGGGGCCAACGTCCTGACTTTC	CASSLLPGANVLTF
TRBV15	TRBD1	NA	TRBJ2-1	TGTGCCACCAGCAGAGACCCGACAGGGGGCTTGGATGAGCAGTTCTTC	CATSRDPTGGLDEQFF
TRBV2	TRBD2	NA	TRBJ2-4	TGTGCCAGCAGCCTAGCGGGAGGCCTCCCGGGTGGGTACTTC	CASSLAGGLPGGYF
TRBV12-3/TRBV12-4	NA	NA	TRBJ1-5	TGTGCCAGCAGTTCCCCGAGTAAGCCCCAGCATTTT	CASSSPSKPQHF
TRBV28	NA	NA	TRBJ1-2	TGTGCCAGCAGTCCCATAGATTTTCTGAGACAGAACTATGGCTACACCTTC	CASSPIDFLRQNYGYTF
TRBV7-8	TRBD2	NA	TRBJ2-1	TGTGCCAGCAGCTTGAGGACTAGCGGGATGTCCTACAATGAGCAGTTCTTC	CASSLRTSGMSYNEQFF
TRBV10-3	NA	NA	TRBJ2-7	TGTGCCATCAGTGAGGGGCGGGACCTTGACGAGCAGTACTTC	CAISEGRDLDEQYF
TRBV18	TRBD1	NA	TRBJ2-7	TGTGCCAGCTCATTACGGGGTGGGACAGGTAGCCCCTACGAGCAGTACTTC	CASSLRGGTGSPYEQYF
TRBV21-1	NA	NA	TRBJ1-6	TGTGCCAGCAGCAAAGCGGCGGACCGCCGAGGAAATTCACCCCTCCACTTT	CASSKAADRRGNSPLHF
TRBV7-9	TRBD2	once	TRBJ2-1	TGTGCCAGCAGCTCGTCTAGCGGGAGGGCCGGGAATGAGCAGTTCTTC	CASSSSSGRAGNEQFF
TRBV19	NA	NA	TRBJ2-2	TGTGCCAGTAGAAATCTGGACAACACCGGGGAGCTGTTTTTT	CASRNLDNTGELFF
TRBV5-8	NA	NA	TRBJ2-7	TGTGCCAGCAGCTTGGTCCCCTCCCTTCCAGCCTACGAGCAGTACTTC	CASSLVPSLPAYEQYF
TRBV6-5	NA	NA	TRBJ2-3	TGTGCCAGCAGTTTGGGGGCAGTACCTAGCACAGATACGCAGTATTTT	CASSLGAVPSTDTQYF
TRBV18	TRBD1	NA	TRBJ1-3	TGTGCCAGCTCACCACAAGCGGTCTCCCAGGGGGCGTTCGGAAACACCATATATTTT	CASSPQAVSQGAFGNTIYF
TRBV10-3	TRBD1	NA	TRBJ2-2	TGTGCCATCAGTGAGTTAGGACAGGGACTGAACACCGGGGAGCTGTTTTTT	CAISELGQGLNTGELFF
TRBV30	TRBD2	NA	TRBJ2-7	TGTGCCTGGAGAGGCGGGGGGACCTACGAGCAGTACTTC	CAWRGGGTYEQYF
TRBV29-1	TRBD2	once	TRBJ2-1	TGCAGCGTTTCGCTAGCGGTCTACAATGAGCAGTTCTTC	CSVSLAVYNEQFF
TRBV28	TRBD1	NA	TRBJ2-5	TGTGCCAGCAGTCCCCGGACAGGGTGGGGGACGGAGACCCAGTACTTC	CASSPRTGWGTETQYF
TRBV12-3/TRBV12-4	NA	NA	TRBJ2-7	TGTGCCAGTCGAGACGGTGAACCCTACGAGCAGTACTTC	CASRDGEPYEQYF
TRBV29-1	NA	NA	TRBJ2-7	TGCAGCGTTTTCCAGTACTACGAGCAGTACTTC	CSVFQYYEQYF
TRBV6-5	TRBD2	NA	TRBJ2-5	TGTGCCGGCGGGGGGCGAAGAATAAAAGAGGCCCAGTACTTC	CAGGGRRIKEAQYF
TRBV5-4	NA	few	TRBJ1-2	TGTGCCAGCAGCCCCGGAGGGAACTATGGCTACACCTTC	CASSPGGNYGYTF
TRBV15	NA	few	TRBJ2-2	TGTGCCACCAGCAGAGAGTCGAGGGGATATGGGGAGCTGTTTTTT	CATSRESRGYGELFF